The clone carrying this TCR beta chain was seen repeatedly, ten times or more. Its cognate antigen is unknown. The sample originates from a study of T cell repertoires in cytomegalovirus infection. The overall study: Carrying CMV and the relevant HLA type showed in public TCR beta signatures. Whole-study findings and limits: Within the response measured ex vivo, HLA-C-restricted CMV-specific TCR beta clonotypes were dominant. The cumulative frequency of public TCR beta families distinguished individuals who carried CMV together with the relevant HLA.

The CDR3 runs 16 residues. The germline CDR1 and CDR2 sequences are DFQATT and SNEGSKA (reference sequence). The V and J ends lost 2 bases and 0 bases respectively, with 11 bases between them. From the reads, TCRdb called clonotypes with MiXCR, one entry per CDR3 protein. The sample holds over 300,000 distinct CDR3 sequences, 9% to 9.5% seen once. Sequenced sample: PBMCs. This chain connects TRBV20-1 to TRBJ2-6; no clear D gene. This TCR came from a human donor in good health (CMV status not recorded). Some clones in this sample may be carry-over from other donors' samples. The CDR3 region is CSARSTASSGANVLTF. For the CDR3, the DNA is TGCAGTGCTAGATCTACTGCCTCCTCTGGGGCCAACGTCCTGACTTTC.